Shown below are 21 T cell receptor beta chains from a single sample sequenced in a study. TCRdb recomputed calls from the RT-PCR reads with MiXCR, one row per CDR3 protein. The sample has about 700,000 distinct CDR3 sequences; 12% to 15% are singletons. Sequencing used memory CD4+ T cells from blood. All receptors derive from a female donor in good health, serving as a healthy control.

This clonotype was seen a few times. J is TRBJ2-1 and V is TRBV7-2, with D tentatively TRBD1 or TRBD2 (5 bases each). Per germline, CDR1 SGHTA and CDR2 FQGNSA. This CDR3 contains 14 residues. Between the trimmed V and J ends, which lost 0 bases and 9 bases, there was a span of 12 bases. The CDR3 loop is CASSLASRESEQFF. The DNA for the CDR3 is TGTGCCAGCAGCTTAGCGAGCAGGGAGAGTGAGCAGTTCTTC.

This clonotype was picked up many times. The chain recombines TRBV20-1 with TRBJ2-1; 7 nucleotides agree with TRBD1. With V trimmed by 5 bases and J by 3 bases, 7 bases remained unmatched. The CDR3 runs 14 residues. Germline assignment: CDR1 DFQATT and CDR2 SNEGSKA (reference sequence). CDR3 nucleotides: TGCAGTGCTGTGGGGACAGAGTACTACAATGAGCAGTTCTTC. Translated: CSAVGTEYYNEQFF.

V and J are TRBV7-2 and TRBJ1-4; the D is unclear. Germline assignment: CDR1 SGHTA and CDR2 FQGNSA. Trimming removed 5 bases at V and 2 bases at J, with 15 bases between. This CDR3 has 16 amino acids. CDR3 nucleotides: TGTGCCAGCAGCGGAGATTCGTACAGCACTAATGAAAAACTGTTTTTT. It codes for CASSGDSYSTNEKLFF.

The V and J genes are TRBV12-3 or TRBV12-4 and TRBJ2-6; no definite D call. The CDR3 sequence is 17 residues long. Deletions cut 1 base from V and 0 bases from J, with 10 bases between. The CDR3 coding sequence is TGTGCCAGCAGTTTAGTTCTTGGGTACTCTGGGGCCAACGTCCTGACTTTC. Translated: CASSLVLGYSGANVLTF.

This clonotype was seen at least ten times. This chain links TRBV10-3 with TRBJ1-2; D not certain. The V gene lost 3 bases and the J gene lost 1 base, with 9 bases spanning the gap. There are 14 residues in the CDR3. The germline V gene has CDR1 ENHRY and CDR2 SYGVKD. In DNA form, the CDR3 reads TGTGCCATCAGTGAAGCCGCAGATAACTATGGCTACACCTTC. Translated: CAISEAADNYGYTF.

At least ten counts were recorded for this clonotype. The rearrangement links TRBV6-5 to TRBJ1-1; D is unclear. V gave up 2 bases and J gave up 1 base, with 8 bases separating them. Germline V lookup: CDR1 MNHEY, CDR2 SVGAGI. CDR3 length: 14 amino acids. The DNA for the CDR3 is TGTGCCAGCAGTTACCAATTGCAGAACACTGAAGCTTTCTTT. The encoded protein is CASSYQLQNTEAFF.

Many counts were recorded for this clonotype. The chain joins TRBV6-5 to TRBJ1-2; 10 bases match TRBD1. V lost 6 bases, J lost 4 bases, and 2 bases stayed unmatched. The CDR3 loop spans 13 amino acids. Germline V gene lookup returns CDR1 MNHEY and CDR2 SVGAGI. The CDR3 sequence: CASSRDRGYGYTF. The CDR3 nucleotides read TGTGCCAGCAGCCGGGACAGGGGCTATGGCTACACCTTC.

V usage is TRBV9 and J usage is TRBJ2-5; TRBD2 matches 11 bases. The CDR3 sequence is 19 residues long. Germline V gene sequence: CDR1 SGDLS, CDR2 YYNGEE. J was trimmed by 4 bases and V by 2 bases; bases with no gene match: 16. The chain's CDR3 is CASSVPFLIAGGPGETQYF. CDR3 DNA sequence: TGTGCCAGCAGCGTCCCCTTTCTAATAGCGGGAGGGCCGGGAGAGACCCAGTACTTC.

The gene calls are TRBV7-3 and TRBJ2-5; possibly TRBD1 for D (6 bases). The CDR3 spans 15 residues. Germline CDR1 is SGHTA and CDR2 is FQGTGA. V shed 5 bases and J shed 1 base, with 14 bases lying between them. CDR3 nucleotide sequence: TGTGCCAGCAGCCTGGGGGCAGGTTTCCAAGAGACCCAGTACTTC. Amino acid sequence: CASSLGAGFQETQYF.

Regarding this clonotype: A much larger clone differs from this one at a single base, so this may be a read error. This chain uses TRBV7-2 with TRBJ2-5; TRBD2 agrees at 9 bases. CDR1 SGHTA and CDR2 FQGNSA come from the germline V gene. The V and J ends lost 5 bases and 7 bases, in that order; junction bases with no gene match: 11. The CDR3 consists of 15 residues. The CDR3 nucleotides are TGTGCCAGCAGCACCGGGACTAGCAGTGGGGGGACCCAGTACTTC. It yields the protein CASSTGTSSGGTQYF.

The chain employs TRBV20-1 and TRBJ1-2; TRBD1 aligns across 10 bases. With 3 bases clipped from V and 7 bases from J, the junction kept 5 bases outside the gene matches. The CDR3 has 13 amino acids. Germline CDR1 is DFQATT and CDR2 is SNEGSKA (reference sequence). DNA of the CDR3: TGCAGTGCTAGTGGGACAGGGGTAGGTGGCTACACCTTC. Its translation is CSASGTGVGGYTF.

The chain joins TRBV6-5 to TRBJ2-1; TRBD1 agrees at 8 bases. The CDR3 has 14 amino acids. Losses at the gene ends were 2 bases for V and 5 bases for J; bases not matched to a gene: 2. Germline assignment: CDR1 MNHEY and CDR2 SVGAGI. The CDR3 is CASSYGTGDNEQFF. Here the CDR3 DNA reads TGTGCCAGCAGTTACGGGACAGGCGACAATGAGCAGTTCTTC.

There are a few counts of this clonotype. The chain has TRBV10-3 and TRBJ2-7; D is undetermined. Trimming took off 3 bases at V and 6 bases at J, with 6 bases between the two ends. The CDR3 loop spans 11 amino acids. CDR1 and CDR2 (germline): ENHRY, SYGVKD. The CDR3 region is CAISERAEQYF. CDR3 bases: TGTGCCATCAGTGAAAGGGCCGAGCAGTACTTC.

This clonotype was seen at least ten times. The chain uses TRBV20-1 and TRBJ2-5; D gene unclear. Per germline, CDR1 DFQATT and CDR2 SNEGSKA (reference sequence). The CDR3 covers 12 residues. V lost 3 bases and J 5 bases, leaving 10 bases between the germline ends. CDR3 DNA: TGCAGTGCTAGCGGCCTCGGGGAGACCCAGTACTTC. Translating it yields CSASGLGETQYF.

This clonotype has at least ten counts. J is TRBJ2-1 and V is TRBV20-1; D perhaps matches TRBD2 (6 bases). CDR3 length equals 17 residues. V shed 0 bases and J shed 4 bases, with 19 bases lying between them. Germline V gives CDR1 DFQATT, CDR2 SNEGSKA (reference sequence). The CDR3, as DNA: TGCAGTGCTAGAGATCGGAGCCTCCGGAGGGGATACAATGAGCAGTTCTTC. As protein: CSARDRSLRRGYNEQFF.

The chain has TRBV20-1 and TRBJ2-7; D may be TRBD1 or TRBD2 (6 bases each). Germline-derived CDR1 and CDR2 are DFQATT and SNEGSKA (reference sequence). V lost 1 base, J lost 10 bases, and 11 bases lay in between. CDR3 size: 11 residues. The CDR3 DNA sequence: TGCAGTGCTAGAGGGGGGGCGATTCAGTACTTC. Translated, it gives CSARGGAIQYF.

The J gene is TRBJ1-4, the V gene TRBV5-1, with D possibly TRBD1 on 5 matching bases. The CDR3 is made up of 14 amino acids. Germline V gene data show CDR1 as SGHRS and CDR2 as YFSETQ. Between the trimmed V and J ends, which lost 3 bases and 2 bases, there was a span of 8 bases. The CDR3 protein is CASSSGGTNEKLFF. In DNA form, the CDR3 reads TGCGCCAGCAGCTCTGGGGGGACTAATGAAAAACTGTTTTTT.

This sequence joins TRBV9 and TRBJ2-5, with unresolved D. The germline V and J ends were trimmed by 4 bases and 3 bases, with 13 bases remaining between them. CDR3 size: 14 residues. Germline lookup yields CDR1 SGDLS and CDR2 YYNGEE. CDR3 nucleotides: TGTGCCAGCAGCCAAGACGGGTGGGAAGAGACCCAGTACTTC. Amino acids: CASSQDGWEETQYF.

The chain recombines TRBV20-1 with TRBJ1-1; 7 nucleotides agree with TRBD1. Germline CDR1 and CDR2: DFQATT and SNEGSKA (reference sequence). The V segment lost 0 bases and the J segment 5 bases; nucleotides outside the gene matches: 6. The length of the CDR3 is 14 residues. CDR3 sequence (DNA): TGCAGTGCTAGAGATCCCAGGGGGGCAACTGAAGCTTTCTTT. This gives the protein CSARDPRGATEAFF.

The chain carries TRBV12-3 or TRBV12-4 and TRBJ2-2; the D is unclear. The CDR3 runs 14 residues. V was shortened by 4 bases and J by 1 base, with 7 bases between the two germline ends. CDR3 bases: TGTGCCAGCAGTTCATCACGGAACACCGGGGAGCTGTTTTTT. Its translation is CASSSSRNTGELFF.

The chain recombines TRBV10-3 with TRBJ2-1; D uncertain. Germline V gene lookup returns CDR1 ENHRY and CDR2 SYGVKD. Trimming stripped 3 bases from V and 8 bases from J, with 11 bases between. This CDR3 is built from 13 residues. The CDR3 loop is CAISESLNHEQFF. The CDR3 DNA follows: TGTGCCATCAGTGAAAGTCTAAACCATGAGCAGTTCTTC.